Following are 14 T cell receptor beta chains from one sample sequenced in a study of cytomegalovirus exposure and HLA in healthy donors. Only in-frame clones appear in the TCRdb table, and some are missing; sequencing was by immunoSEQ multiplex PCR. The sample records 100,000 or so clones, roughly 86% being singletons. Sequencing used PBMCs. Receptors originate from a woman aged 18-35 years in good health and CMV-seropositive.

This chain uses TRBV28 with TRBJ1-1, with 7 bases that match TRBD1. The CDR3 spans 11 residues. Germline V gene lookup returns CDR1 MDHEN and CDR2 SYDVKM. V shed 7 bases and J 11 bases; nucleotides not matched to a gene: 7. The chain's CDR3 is CASTQQGKAFF. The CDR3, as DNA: TGTGCCAGCACCCAACAGGGGAAGGCTTTCTTT.

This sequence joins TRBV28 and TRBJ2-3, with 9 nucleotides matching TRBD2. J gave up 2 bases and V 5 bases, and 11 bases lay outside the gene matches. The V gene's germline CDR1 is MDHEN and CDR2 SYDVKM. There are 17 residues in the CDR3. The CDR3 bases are TGTGCCAGCAGTGTCTCAGCGGGGGGAGAATTCACAGATACGCAGTATTTT. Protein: CASSVSAGGEFTDTQYF. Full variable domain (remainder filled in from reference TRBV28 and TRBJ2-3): DVKVTQSSRYLVKRTGEKVFLECVQDMDHENMFWYRQDPGLGLRLIYFSYDVKMKEKGDIPEGYSVSREKKERFSLILESASTNQTSMYLCASSVSAGGEFTDTQYFGPGTRLTVL.

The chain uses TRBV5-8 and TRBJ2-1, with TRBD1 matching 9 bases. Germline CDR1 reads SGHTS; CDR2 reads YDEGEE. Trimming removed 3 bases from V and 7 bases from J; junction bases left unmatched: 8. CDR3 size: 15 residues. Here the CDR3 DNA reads TGTGCCAGCAGCTGGGAACAGGGGGCGAGGAATGAGCAGTTCTTC. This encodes CASSWEQGARNEQFF. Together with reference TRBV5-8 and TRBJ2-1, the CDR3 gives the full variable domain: EAGVTQSPTHLIKTRGQQATLRCSPISGHTSVYWYQQALGLGLQFLLWYDEGEERNRGNFPPRFSGRQFPNYSSELNVNALELEDSALYLCASSWEQGARNEQFFGPGTRLTVL.

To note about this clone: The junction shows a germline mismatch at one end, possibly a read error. Written as DNA, the CDR3 is TGCAGCGCTGAATGGGTTTTGACAGGGAACTATGGCTACACCTTC. As protein: CSAEWVLTGNYGYTF. This chain connects TRBV29-1 to TRBJ1-2; 7 nucleotides match TRBD1. CDR1 SQVTM and CDR2 ANQGSEA come from the germline V gene. CDR3 length equals 15 residues.

DNA for the CDR3: TGTGCCAGCGTTCACGGGGGTTGGAGGGGCTACACCTTC. It specifies CASVHGGWRGYTF. The J gene is TRBJ1-2, the V gene TRBV6-6; a weak D match, TRBD1 (5 bases). The germline gives CDR1 MNHNY, CDR2 SVGAGI (reference sequence). Deletions cut 8 bases from V and 8 bases from J, with 18 bases between. The CDR3 is 13 residues long.

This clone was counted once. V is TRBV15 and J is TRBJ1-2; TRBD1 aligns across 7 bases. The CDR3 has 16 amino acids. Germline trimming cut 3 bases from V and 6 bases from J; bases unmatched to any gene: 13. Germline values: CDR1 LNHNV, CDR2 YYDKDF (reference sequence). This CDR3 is CATSRVRTGSPDGYTF. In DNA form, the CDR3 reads TGTGCCACCAGCAGGGTTAGGACAGGTTCCCCCGATGGCTACACCTTC. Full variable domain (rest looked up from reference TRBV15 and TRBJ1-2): DAMVIQNPRYQVTQFGKPVTLSCSQTLNHNVMYWYQQKSSQAPKLLFHYYDKDFNNEADTPDNFQSRRPNTSFCFLDIRSPGLGDTAMYLCATSRVRTGSPDGYTFGSGTRLTVV.

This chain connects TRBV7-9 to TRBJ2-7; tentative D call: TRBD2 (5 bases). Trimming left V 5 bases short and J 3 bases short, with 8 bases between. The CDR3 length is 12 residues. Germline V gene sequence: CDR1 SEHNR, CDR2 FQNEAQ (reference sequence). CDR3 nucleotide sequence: TGTGCCAGCAGCGGTGGGAGCTACGAGCAGTACTTC. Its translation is CASSGGSYEQYF.

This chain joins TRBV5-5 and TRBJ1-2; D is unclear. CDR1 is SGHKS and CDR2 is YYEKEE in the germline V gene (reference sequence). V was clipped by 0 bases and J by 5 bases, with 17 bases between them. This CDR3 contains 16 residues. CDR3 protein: CASSLVFDPRPYGYTF. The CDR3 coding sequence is TGTGCCAGCAGCTTGGTCTTTGATCCGCGCCCGTATGGCTACACCTTC. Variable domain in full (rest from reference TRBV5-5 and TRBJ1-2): DAGVTQSPTHLIKTRGQQVTLRCSPISGHKSVSWYQQVLGQGPQFIFQYYEKEERGRGNFPDRFSARQFPNYSSELNVNALLLGDSALYLCASSLVFDPRPYGYTFGSGTRLTVV.

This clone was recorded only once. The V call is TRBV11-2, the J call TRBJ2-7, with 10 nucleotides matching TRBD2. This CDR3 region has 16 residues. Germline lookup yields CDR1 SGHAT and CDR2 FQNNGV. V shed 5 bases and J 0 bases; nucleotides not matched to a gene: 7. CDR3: CASSGITSGDSYEQYF. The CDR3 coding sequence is TGTGCCAGCAGCGGGATCACTAGCGGGGACTCCTACGAGCAGTACTTC.

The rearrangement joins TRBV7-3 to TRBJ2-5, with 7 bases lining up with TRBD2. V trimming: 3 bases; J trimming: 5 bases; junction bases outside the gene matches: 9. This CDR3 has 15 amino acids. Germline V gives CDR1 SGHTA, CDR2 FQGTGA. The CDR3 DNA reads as TGTGCCAGCAGCTTTAGGGGCGGGAGCCGGGAGACCCAGTACTTC. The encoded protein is CASSFRGGSRETQYF.

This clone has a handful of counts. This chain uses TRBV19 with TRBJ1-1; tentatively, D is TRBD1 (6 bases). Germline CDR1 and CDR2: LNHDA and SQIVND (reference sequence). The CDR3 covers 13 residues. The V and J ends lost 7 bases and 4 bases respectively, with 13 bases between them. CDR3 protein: CASKLQGGTEAFF. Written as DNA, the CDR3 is TGTGCCAGTAAGTTACAGGGTGGCACTGAAGCTTTCTTT. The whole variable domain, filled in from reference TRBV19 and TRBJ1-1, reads DGGITQSPKYLFRKEGQNVTLSCEQNLNHDAMYWYRQDPGQGLRLIYYSQIVNDFQKGDIAEGYSVSREKKESFPLTVTSAQKNPTAFYLCASKLQGGTEAFFGQGTRLTVV.

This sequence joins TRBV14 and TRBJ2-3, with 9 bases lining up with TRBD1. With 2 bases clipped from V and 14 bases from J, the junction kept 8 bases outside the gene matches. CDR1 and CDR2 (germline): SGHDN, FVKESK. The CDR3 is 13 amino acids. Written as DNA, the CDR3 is TGTGCCAGCAGCCAAAACTATGGACAGGGGTGGTATTTT. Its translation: CASSQNYGQGWYF.

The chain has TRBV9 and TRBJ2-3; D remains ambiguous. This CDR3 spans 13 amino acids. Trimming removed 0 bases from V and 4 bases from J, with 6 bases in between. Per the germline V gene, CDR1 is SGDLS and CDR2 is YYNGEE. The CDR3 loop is CASSVGSADTQYF. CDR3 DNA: TGTGCCAGCAGCGTAGGCTCGGCAGATACGCAGTATTTT.

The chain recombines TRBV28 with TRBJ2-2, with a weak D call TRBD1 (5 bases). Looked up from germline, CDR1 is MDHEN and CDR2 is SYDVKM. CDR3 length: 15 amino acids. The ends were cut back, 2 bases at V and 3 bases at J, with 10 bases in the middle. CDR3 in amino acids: CASSLMGRDTGELFF. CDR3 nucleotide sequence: TGTGCCAGCAGTTTAATGGGCAGGGACACCGGGGAGCTGTTTTTT.